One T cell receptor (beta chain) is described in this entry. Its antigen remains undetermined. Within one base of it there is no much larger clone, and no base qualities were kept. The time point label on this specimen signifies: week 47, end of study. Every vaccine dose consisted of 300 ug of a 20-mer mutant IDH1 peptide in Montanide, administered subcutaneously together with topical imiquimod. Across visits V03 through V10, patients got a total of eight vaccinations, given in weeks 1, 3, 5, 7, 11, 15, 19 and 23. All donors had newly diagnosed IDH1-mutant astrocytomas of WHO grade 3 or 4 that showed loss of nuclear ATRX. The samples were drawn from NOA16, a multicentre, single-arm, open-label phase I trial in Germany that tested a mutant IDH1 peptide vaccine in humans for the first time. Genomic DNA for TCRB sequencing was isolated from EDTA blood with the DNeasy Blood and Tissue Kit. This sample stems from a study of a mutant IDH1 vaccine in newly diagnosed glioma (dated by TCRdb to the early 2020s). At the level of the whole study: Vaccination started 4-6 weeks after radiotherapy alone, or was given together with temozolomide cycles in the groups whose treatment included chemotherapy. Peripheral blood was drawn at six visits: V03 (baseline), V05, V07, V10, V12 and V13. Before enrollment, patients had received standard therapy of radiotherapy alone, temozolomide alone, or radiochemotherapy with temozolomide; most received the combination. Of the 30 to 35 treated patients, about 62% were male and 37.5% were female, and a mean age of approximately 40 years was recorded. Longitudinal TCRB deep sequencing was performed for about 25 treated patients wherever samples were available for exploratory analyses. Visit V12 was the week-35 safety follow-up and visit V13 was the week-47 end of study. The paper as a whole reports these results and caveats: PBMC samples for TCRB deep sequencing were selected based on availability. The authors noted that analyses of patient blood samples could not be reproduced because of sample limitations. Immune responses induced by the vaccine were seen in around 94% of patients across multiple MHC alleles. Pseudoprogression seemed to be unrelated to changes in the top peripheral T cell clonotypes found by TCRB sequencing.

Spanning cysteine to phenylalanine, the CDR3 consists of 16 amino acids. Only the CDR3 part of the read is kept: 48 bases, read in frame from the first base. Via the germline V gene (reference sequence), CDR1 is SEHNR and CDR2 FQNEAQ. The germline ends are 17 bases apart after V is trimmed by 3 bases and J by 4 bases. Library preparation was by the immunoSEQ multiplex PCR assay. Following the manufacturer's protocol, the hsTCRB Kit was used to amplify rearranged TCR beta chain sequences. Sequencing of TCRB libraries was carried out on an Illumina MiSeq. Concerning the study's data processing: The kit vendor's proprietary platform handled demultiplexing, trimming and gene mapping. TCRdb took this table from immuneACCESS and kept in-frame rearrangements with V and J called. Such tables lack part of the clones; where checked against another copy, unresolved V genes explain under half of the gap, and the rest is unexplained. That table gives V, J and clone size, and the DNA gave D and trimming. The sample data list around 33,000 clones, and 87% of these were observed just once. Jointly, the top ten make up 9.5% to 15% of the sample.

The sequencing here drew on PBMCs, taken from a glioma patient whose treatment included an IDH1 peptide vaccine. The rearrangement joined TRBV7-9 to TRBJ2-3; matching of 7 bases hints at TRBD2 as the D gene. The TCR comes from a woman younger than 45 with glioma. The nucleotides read TGTGCCAGCAGCTTCAAGGGGGGGTCAGGAGCAGATACGCAGTATTTT. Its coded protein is CASSFKGGSGADTQYF.